The 10 T cell receptor beta chains presented below share a single source sample, sequenced in a study of T cells after posttransplantation cyclophosphamide. Sampled 1 year posttransplant, controls received myeloablative marrow transplants, methotrexate and a calcineurin inhibitor. Assay used: immunoSEQ multiplex PCR; TCRdb lists only in-frame clones, some missing. The sample has over 15,000 clones; about 85% are singletons. The sequencing used PBMCs, collected after allogeneic stem cell transplant with calcineurin inhibitor and methotrexate. These receptors all stem from a female patient between 18 and 35 years old who received an allogeneic stem cell transplant from an unrelated donor, was CMV-positive, and had acute and chronic GVHD. The T cells may partly be graft donor cells.

V is TRBV7-9 and J is TRBJ2-2; possible D gene TRBD1, 5 bases. Trimming shortened V by 5 bases and J by 3 bases, and 13 bases separated the two germline ends. Germline V gene data show CDR1 as SEHNR and CDR2 as FQNEAQ (reference sequence). This CDR3 is 15 amino acids long. CDR3: CASSGWGRHTGELFF. CDR3 coding DNA: TGTGCCAGCAGCGGGTGGGGCAGGCACACCGGGGAGCTGTTTTTT.

V is TRBV7-8 and J is TRBJ1-3; D is possibly TRBD1 (6 bases). From germline, CDR1 is SGHVS and CDR2 FQNEAQ. The CDR3 runs 14 residues. The V and J ends lost 3 bases and 8 bases respectively, with 14 bases between them. CDR3 nucleotide sequence: TGTGCCAGCAGCTTTACAGGGTTGGGAGACACCATATATTTT. Protein product: CASSFTGLGDTIYF.

The chain uses TRBV28 and TRBJ2-1, with TRBD1 as a possible D gene (6 bases). The CDR3 is 15 residues long. Between the trimmed V and J ends, which lost 10 bases and 0 bases, there was a span of 16 bases. Germline assignment: CDR1 MDHEN and CDR2 SYDVKM. The DNA of the CDR3 is TGTGCCATCCGCCGACAGGAAAGCTCCTACAATGAGCAGTTCTTC. Encoded protein: CAIRRQESSYNEQFF. Drawing the rest from reference TRBV28 and TRBJ2-1, the complete variable domain is DVKVTQSSRYLVKRTGEKVFLECVQDMDHENMFWYRQDPGLGLRLIYFSYDVKMKEKGDIPEGYSVSREKKERFSLILESASTNQTSMYLCAIRRQESSYNEQFFGPGTRLTVL.

The chain combines TRBV29-1 with TRBJ2-2; TRBD1 is a possible D gene (6 bases). This CDR3 is built from 14 residues. Trimming cost V 1 base and J 3 bases, with 9 bases left between them. Germline V CDR1 and CDR2: SQVTM, ANQGSEA. In DNA form, the CDR3 reads TGCAGCGTTGAAGGGGGACAATACACCGGGGAGCTGTTTTTT. Protein product: CSVEGGQYTGELFF.

The chain is built from TRBV29-1 and TRBJ1-1; 7 bases are shared with TRBD1. Germline assignment: CDR1 SQVTM and CDR2 ANQGSEA. V trimming: 7 bases; J trimming: 0 bases; junction bases outside the gene matches: 5. The CDR3 consists of 13 residues. As DNA, the CDR3 is TGCAGCGGCAGGGGGATAATGAACACTGAAGCTTTCTTT. As protein: CSGRGIMNTEAFF.

J is TRBJ2-7 and V is TRBV19; 8 nucleotides line up with TRBD1. Germline CDR1 and CDR2: LNHDA and SQIVND (reference sequence). The CDR3 spans 15 residues. V was pared by 5 bases and J by 3 bases, with 9 bases of the junction left unmatched. The CDR3 DNA is TGTGCCAGTAGTGGATTGGGACAGGCGCGCTACGAGCAGTACTTC. Translated, it gives CASSGLGQARYEQYF. Full variable domain (outside the CDR3, taken from reference TRBV19 and TRBJ2-7): DGGITQSPKYLFRKEGQNVTLSCEQNLNHDAMYWYRQDPGQGLRLIYYSQIVNDFQKGDIAEGYSVSREKKESFPLTVTSAQKNPTAFYLCASSGLGQARYEQYFGPGTRLTVT.

The V call is TRBV28, the J call TRBJ2-7, with a weak D call TRBD1 (6 bases). V lost 1 base, J lost 4 bases, and 11 bases lay in between. The CDR3 has 14 residues. Germline assignment: CDR1 MDHEN and CDR2 SYDVKM. The CDR3 DNA is TGTGCCAGCAGTTTATACGGACAGAGTTACGAGCAGTACTTC. Translated: CASSLYGQSYEQYF.

The chain employs TRBV28 and TRBJ1-1; no reliable D call. The CDR3 covers 11 residues. Germline V lookup: CDR1 MDHEN, CDR2 SYDVKM. V dropped 8 bases and J dropped 6 bases, with 10 bases sitting between them. CDR3 protein: CASRGRPEAFF. CDR3 sequence (DNA): TGTGCCAGCCGCGGGAGGCCTGAAGCTTTCTTT.

The chain recombines TRBV19 with TRBJ2-1, with 14 positions matching TRBD2. V shed 1 base, J shed 6 bases, and the junction held 2 bases outside the gene matches. Germline CDR1 is LNHDA and CDR2 is SQIVND (reference sequence). The CDR3 is 16 amino acids. The CDR3 sequence: CASSIGLAGGSNEQFF. In DNA, the CDR3 is TGTGCCAGTAGTATAGGACTAGCGGGAGGGTCCAATGAGCAGTTCTTC.

The chain combines TRBV19 with TRBJ1-4, with TRBD1 identical over 7 bases. This CDR3 comprises 14 residues. The germline gives CDR1 LNHDA, CDR2 SQIVND (reference sequence). V lost 4 bases, J lost 7 bases, and 6 bases stayed unmatched. CDR3 in DNA: TGTGCCAGTAGTAAGACAGGGCGAGGTGAAAAACTGTTTTTT. This gives the protein CASSKTGRGEKLFF.